The clone carrying this T cell receptor (beta chain) was seen only once. What it recognizes is unknown. The data were taken from a study of chemoradiotherapy in HPV16-positive cancers. Study-level information: Functional T-cell assays on a couple of HPV16-positive patients' cells defined candidate HPV-specific clones and common TCR motifs. General study points: Candidate HPV-specific clones and E7-related TCR motifs grew in tumor during treatment.

Repertoires were sampled repeatedly during chemoradiotherapy. This CDR3 is 15 amino acids long. Per the germline V gene, CDR1 is SNHLY and CDR2 is FYNNEI. The ends lost 6 bases at V and 4 bases at J; junction bases unmatched: 7. Produced via immunoSEQ multiplex PCR; TCRdb's table is partial and in-frame only. The sample yields a few thousand clones, around 88% seen once. The sample consisted of tumor tissue, taken from a patient who underwent chemoradiotherapy. This sequence was found in a human donor with HPV-associated anogenital cancer. The V and J genes are TRBV2 and TRBJ2-1; 9 bases fit TRBD1. This CDR3 is CASSSRTGEYNEQFF. In DNA form, the CDR3 reads TGTGCCAGCAGCTCCCGGACAGGGGAATACAATGAGCAGTTCTTC.